This T cell receptor beta chain appears in the sequencing data of a study of OX40 agonist ivuxolimab in advanced cancers. For context, the study as a whole: Ivuxolimab was a fully human IgG2 agonistic monoclonal antibody targeting the costimulatory receptor OX40 (CD134). Intravenous ivuxolimab was administered to patients every 2 weeks at six dose levels: 0.01, 0.1, 0.3, 1.5, 3 and 10 mg/kg. Of the roughly 50 dose-escalation patients, hepatocellular carcinoma was present in approximately 20, melanoma in some 15, renal cell carcinoma in 9 and head and neck cancer in 9. In the dose-escalation cohort, 75% to 90% of patients were male, and the mean age was roughly 60 years with a range of roughly 23 to 79. Prior anti-PD-1, anti-PD-L1 or anti-CTLA-4 therapy was permitted, and checkpoint inhibitors had been received by roughly 40% of dose-escalation patients. Three dose-escalation patients achieved partial responses, one with hepatocellular carcinoma and two with cutaneous melanoma. Peripheral TCRbeta sequencing aimed to test whether ivuxolimab altered TCR sequence diversity and caused clonal T-cell expansion. The paper reports the monotherapy dose-escalation portion (N of about 52 patients) of the phase I ivuxolimab trial.

The full study reports these points: In partial responders in the 0.1-3.0 mg/kg groups, normalized peripheral clonal expansion was found to be among the lowest, especially among CD8+ T cells. Low levels of normalized T-cell clonal expansion were also seen in some patients who did not respond. Clonal expansion of both CD4+ and CD8+ blood T cells was observed from baseline to week 6 at doses 0.1 to 3.0 mg/kg. The antigen specificity of the clonally expanded peripheral T cells was not determined. On average, CD8+ T cells showed more expanded clones than CD4+ T cells after ivuxolimab.

The trial excluded patients who had a history of autoimmune disease or were on systemic immunosuppression. Peripheral blood for TCR sequencing was collected from all dose cohorts at baseline, on cycle 4 day 1, and on cycle 7 day 1. Samples were obtained from an open-label, multicenter, first-in-human phase I dose-escalation trial of ivuxolimab. Adults with locally advanced or metastatic melanoma, renal cell, hepatocellular, or head and neck squamous cell carcinoma were enrolled in the trial. CD4+ and CD8+ T cells were sorted separately from peripheral blood before TCR sequencing. V is shortened by 1 base, J by 2 bases, and the region joining them spans 10 bases. Counted from cysteine to phenylalanine, this CDR3 has 14 amino acids. CDR3 DNA only is kept here, 42 bases in frame from base 1. The CDR1 and CDR2 encoded by the germline V gene (reference sequence) are GTSNPN and SVGIG. Concerning this clone itself: Its cognate antigen has yet to be identified. Base qualities were left out, and no much larger clone turns up one base away.

Genomic DNA was extracted from sorted cells for sequencing of the TCRbeta CDR3 region. The immunoSEQ Assay was used to sequence the TCRbeta CDR3 regions. TCRdb retrieved this table from immuneACCESS and kept in-frame rearrangements only. Not all clones are present; in checked studies, unresolved V genes account for under half, and no reason is known for the remainder. This sample is represented by tens of thousands of clones; about 90% of them were singletons. About 7.7% of the sample is taken by the ten largest. The input for sequencing was CD4+ or CD8+ T cells sorted from blood, taken in a trial of the OX40 agonist ivuxolimab. The sequence derives from an adult with an advanced solid tumor such as melanoma, head and neck, liver or kidney cancer. The V and J genes are TRBV30 and TRBJ2-3, with the identity of the D gene unclear. The nucleotides read TGTGCCTGGAGTGCGGGTAGCCTCACAGATACGCAGTATTTT. Translated, it gives CAWSAGSLTDTQYF.